This is a list of T cell receptor beta chains from one sample in a study of blood T cell repertoires in COVID-19. Clones were sequenced by immunoSEQ multiplex PCR, and TCRdb holds only the in-frame ones, with some missing. The table includes around 160,000 clones, approximately 83% detected once. The sequencing sample was made of peripheral blood. Every receptor here comes from a woman aged 60-75 years with COVID-19, enrolled during active disease. Both conserved end residues are part of each CDR3. A D gene is named only where the DNA matches it firmly. Clone size is stated in some rows and not others, as once, few, many or a class when expanded.

d_call clone_size j_call v_call cdr3_aa cdr3_nt
TRBD2 - TRBJ2-3 TRBV9 CASSGPRDPGTSATDTQYF TGTGCCAGCAGCGGACCCAGAGATCCCGGGACTAGCGCAACAGATACGCAGTATTTT
- - TRBJ1-5 TRBV21-1 CASMRATGGSNQPQHF TGTGCCAGCATGCGGGCCACAGGGGGGAGCAATCAGCCCCAGCATTTT
- - TRBJ1-6 TRBV6-5 CASKENNSPLHF TGTGCCAGCAAAGAGAATAATTCACCCCTCCACTTT
- - TRBJ2-3 TRBV2 CASSDLAGASDTQYF TGTGCCAGCAGTGACCTCGCGGGGGCATCAGATACGCAGTATTTT
- once TRBJ2-7 TRBV19 CASRIRGHYVHEQYF TGTGCCAGTCGGATCAGGGGACATTACGTCCACGAGCAGTACTTC
- - TRBJ2-4 TRBV4-2 CASSQDYTGRGSKNIQYF TGTGCCAGCAGCCAAGATTATACAGGGAGGGGATCCAAAAACATTCAGTACTTC
TRBD2 - TRBJ2-1 TRBV3-1/TRBV3-2 CASSQGPSAGGRDNEQFF TGTGCCAGCAGCCAAGGACCTTCAGCGGGGGGCCGAGACAATGAGCAGTTCTTC
- - TRBJ1-6 TRBV19 CASSTGLEGNSPLHF TGTGCCAGCAGTACAGGCCTCGAGGGTAATTCACCCCTCCACTTT
- - TRBJ2-5 TRBV20-1 CSARDQETQYF TGCAGTGCTAGAGATCAGGAGACCCAGTACTTC
- - TRBJ1-3 TRBV15 CATSRDLRANSGNTIYF TGTGCCACCAGCAGAGATTTGAGGGCGAACTCTGGAAACACCATATATTTT
- - TRBJ1-5 TRBV19 CASSPYTGGNQPQHF TGTGCCAGTAGTCCTTATACGGGGGGGAATCAGCCCCAGCATTTT
- - TRBJ2-7 TRBV5-1 CASSLDGKSSYEQYF TGCGCCAGCAGCTTGGACGGTAAGAGCTCCTACGAGCAGTACTTC
- - TRBJ2-5 TRBV28 CASRKKTATGLETQYF TGTGCCAGCAGGAAGAAGACGGCTACGGGTTTGGAGACCCAGTACTTC
- - TRBJ2-3 TRBV14 CASSQLITGNWADTQYF TGTGCCAGCAGCCAACTCATTACAGGGAATTGGGCAGATACGCAGTATTTT
TRBD2 - TRBJ2-1 TRBV3-1/TRBV3-2 CASSRISGARDNEQFF TGTGCCAGCAGCCGGATTAGCGGGGCTCGGGACAATGAGCAGTTCTTC
- - TRBJ2-2 TRBV5-1 CASSLLFSGELFF TGCGCCAGCAGCTTGCTGTTTTCCGGGGAGCTGTTTTTT
TRBD1 - TRBJ1-2 TRBV29-1 CSVEAPTTGSHYGYTF TGCAGCGTTGAAGCCCCAACGACAGGGTCACACTATGGCTACACCTTC
- - TRBJ2-3 TRBV30 CAWSGGGAFSDTQYF TGTGCCTGGAGTGGAGGGGGGGCCTTTTCAGATACGCAGTATTTT
- - TRBJ1-6 TRBV21-1 CENGGRSPLHF TGTGAGAACGGGGGTAGATCACCCCTCCACTTT
- - TRBJ2-3 TRBV19 CASRGFGQGSTDTQYF TGTGCCAGTAGGGGGTTCGGGCAGGGAAGCACAGATACGCAGTATTTT
- - TRBJ2-7 TRBV11-2 CASSLIQGWEQYF TGTGCCAGCAGCTTGATACAGGGTTGGGAGCAGTACTTC
TRBD1 - TRBJ1-2 TRBV7-2 CASSSGQVAGGYTF TGTGCCAGCAGCTCGGGACAGGTGGCTGGTGGCTACACCTTC
TRBD1 - TRBJ2-7 TRBV18 CASSPGQISYEQYF TGTGCCAGCTCACCGGGACAGATCTCCTACGAGCAGTACTTC
TRBD1 few TRBJ1-1 TRBV29-1 CSVDSDRGRGGNTEAFF TGCAGCGTTGACTCGGACAGGGGCCGAGGAGGGAACACTGAAGCTTTCTTT
TRBD1 few TRBJ2-7 TRBV5-1 CASSIGTGGNEQYF TGCGCCAGCAGCATCGGGACAGGGGGCAACGAGCAGTACTTC
TRBD1 - TRBJ1-2 TRBV27 CASSPGTALYGYTF TGTGCCAGCAGTCCCGGGACAGCCCTCTATGGCTACACCTTC
- - TRBJ1-1 TRBV5-8 CASSFSHASEAFF TGTGCCAGCAGCTTCTCACACGCGAGCGAGGCTTTCTTT
- once TRBJ1-2 TRBV3-1/TRBV3-2 CASSQELPYGYTF TGTGCCAGCAGCCAAGAACTACCATATGGCTACACCTTC
TRBD1 - TRBJ2-1 TRBV24-1 CATSDLPGQGYPEQFF TGTGCCACCAGTGATTTACCGGGACAGGGGTACCCTGAGCAGTTCTTC
- few TRBJ2-4 TRBV14 CASSQDWPKNIQYF TGTGCCAGCAGCCAAGATTGGCCCAAAAACATTCAGTACTTC
- - TRBJ1-5 TRBV7-9 CASSLVGGVGNSAQPQHF TGTGCCAGCAGCTTAGTTGGAGGGGTGGGAAATTCCGCTCAGCCCCAGCATTTT
TRBD1 - TRBJ2-3 TRBV5-1 CASSEGQGFTDTQYF TGCGCCAGCAGCGAGGGACAGGGGTTCACAGATACGCAGTATTTT
- - TRBJ1-1 TRBV19 CASSIGGGDTEAFF TGTGCCAGTAGTATTGGGGGAGGTGACACTGAAGCTTTCTTT
TRBD2 - TRBJ2-5 TRBV7-8 CASSLVGGDGGETQYF TGTGCCAGCAGCCTGGTTGGGGGGGATGGGGGAGAGACCCAGTACTTC
- - TRBJ1-6 TRBV3-1/TRBV3-2 CASSLTVTDSSYNSPLHF TGTGCCAGCAGTCTAACAGTGACCGACAGCTCCTATAATTCACCCCTCCACTTT
- - TRBJ1-2 TRBV4-3 CASSQDQGYPGSDYGYTF TGCGCCAGCAGCCAAGATCAAGGATATCCAGGGTCGGACTATGGCTACACCTTC
- - TRBJ1-2 TRBV11-2 CASSPLRGPNYGYTF TGTGCCAGCAGCCCGCTCAGGGGTCCTAACTATGGCTACACCTTC
TRBD1 - TRBJ1-5 TRBV6-6 CASSYPTGYGQPQHF TGTGCCAGCAGTTACCCGACAGGGTATGGTCAGCCCCAGCATTTT
TRBD2 few TRBJ2-7 TRBV20-1 CSASPARGGIYEQYF TGCAGTGCTAGTCCCGCCCGGGGAGGGATATACGAGCAGTACTTC
- - TRBJ1-2 TRBV27 CASSVRVRGYGYTF TGTGCCAGCAGTGTCCGTGTGAGGGGGTATGGCTACACCTTC
- few TRBJ2-7 TRBV7-2 CASSPVRGPYEQYF TGTGCCAGCAGCCCGGTTCGGGGTCCCTACGAGCAGTACTTC
- - TRBJ2-2 TRBV18 CASSPTREAGELFF TGTGCCAGCTCACCAACCAGGGAAGCTGGGGAGCTGTTTTTT
TRBD2 - TRBJ2-3 TRBV4-2 CASSQEAGGTADTQYF TGTGCCAGCAGCCAAGAGGCGGGGGGAACTGCAGATACGCAGTATTTT
- - TRBJ1-2 TRBV7-8 CASSPRQYGYTF TGTGCCAGCAGCCCTCGACAATATGGCTACACCTTC
- - TRBJ2-1 TRBV28 CASTTGDEWEANEQFF TGTGCCAGCACCACCGGAGATGAATGGGAGGCCAATGAGCAGTTCTTC
- - TRBJ1-6 TRBV28 CASSQYNSPLHF TGTGCCAGCAGTCAGTATAATTCACCCCTCCACTTT
TRBD1 - TRBJ1-3 TRBV9 CASSQTSDRAGNTIYF TGTGCCAGCAGCCAAACCTCAGACAGGGCTGGAAACACCATATATTTT